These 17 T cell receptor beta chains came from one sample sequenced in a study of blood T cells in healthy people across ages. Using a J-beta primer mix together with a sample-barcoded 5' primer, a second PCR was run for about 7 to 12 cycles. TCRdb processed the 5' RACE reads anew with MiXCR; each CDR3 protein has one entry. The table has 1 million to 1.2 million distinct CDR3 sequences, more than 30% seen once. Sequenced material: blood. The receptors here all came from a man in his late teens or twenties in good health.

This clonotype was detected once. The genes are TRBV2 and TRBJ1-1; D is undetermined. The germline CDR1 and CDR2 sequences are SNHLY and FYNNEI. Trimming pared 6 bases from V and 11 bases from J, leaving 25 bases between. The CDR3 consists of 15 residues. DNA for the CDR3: TGTGCCAGCAGCGCCACCGGGAGACTCCGCTCTGGGGCTTTCTTT. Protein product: CASSATGRLRSGAFF.

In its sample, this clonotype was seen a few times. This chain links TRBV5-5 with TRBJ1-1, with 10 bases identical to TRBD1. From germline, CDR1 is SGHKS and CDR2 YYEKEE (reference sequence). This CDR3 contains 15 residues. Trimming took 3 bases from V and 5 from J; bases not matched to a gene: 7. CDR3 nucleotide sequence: TGTGCCAGCAGCTGGGGACAGGGGTCGAGGACTGAAGCTTTCTTT. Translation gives CASSWGQGSRTEAFF.

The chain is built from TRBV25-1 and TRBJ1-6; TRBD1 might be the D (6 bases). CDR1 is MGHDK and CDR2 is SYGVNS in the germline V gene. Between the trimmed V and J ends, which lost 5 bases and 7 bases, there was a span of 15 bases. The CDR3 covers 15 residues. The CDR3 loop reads CASSTRGQRNSPLHF. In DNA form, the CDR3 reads TGTGCCAGCAGTACTCGAGGACAGAGGAATTCACCCCTCCACTTT.

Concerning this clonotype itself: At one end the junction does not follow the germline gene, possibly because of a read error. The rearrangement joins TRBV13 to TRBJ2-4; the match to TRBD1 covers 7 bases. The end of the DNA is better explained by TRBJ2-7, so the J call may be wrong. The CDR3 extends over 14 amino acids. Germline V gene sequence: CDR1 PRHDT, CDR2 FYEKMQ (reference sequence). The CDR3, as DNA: TGTGTCAGCAGCGATGACAGGGCTCGCTACGAGCAGTACTTC. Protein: CVSSDDRARYEQYF.

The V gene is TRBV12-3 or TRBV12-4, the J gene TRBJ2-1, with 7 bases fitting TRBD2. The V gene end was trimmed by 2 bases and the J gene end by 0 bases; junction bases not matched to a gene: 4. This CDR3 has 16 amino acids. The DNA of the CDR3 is TGTGCCAGCAGTTTAATCGGGGGGAGCTCCTACAATGAGCAGTTCTTC. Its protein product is CASSLIGGSSYNEQFF.

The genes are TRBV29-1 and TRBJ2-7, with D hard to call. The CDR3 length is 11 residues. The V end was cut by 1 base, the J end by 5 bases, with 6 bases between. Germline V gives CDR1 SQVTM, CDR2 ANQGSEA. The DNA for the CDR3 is TGCAGCGTTGAAGTTATCGACGAGCAGTACTTC. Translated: CSVEVIDEQYF.

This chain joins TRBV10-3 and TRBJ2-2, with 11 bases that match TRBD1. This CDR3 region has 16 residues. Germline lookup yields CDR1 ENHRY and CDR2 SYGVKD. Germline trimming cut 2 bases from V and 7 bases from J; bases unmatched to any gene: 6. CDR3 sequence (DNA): TGTGCCATCAGTGAGAACGGACAGGGGGCGATCGGGGAGCTGTTTTTT. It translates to CAISENGQGAIGELFF.

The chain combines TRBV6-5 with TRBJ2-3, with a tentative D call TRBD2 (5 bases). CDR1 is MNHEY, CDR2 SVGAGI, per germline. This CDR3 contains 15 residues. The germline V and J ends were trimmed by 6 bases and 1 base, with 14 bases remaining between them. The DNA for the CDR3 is TGTGCCAGCAGCGGGGTAGTCCGGGGCACAGATACGCAGTATTTT. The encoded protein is CASSGVVRGTDTQYF.

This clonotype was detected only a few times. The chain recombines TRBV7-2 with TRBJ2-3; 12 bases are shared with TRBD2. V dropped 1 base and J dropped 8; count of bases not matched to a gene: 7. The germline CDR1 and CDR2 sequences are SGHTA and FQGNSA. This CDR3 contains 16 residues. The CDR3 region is CASSLDTSGGPTTQYF. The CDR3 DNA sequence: TGTGCCAGCAGCTTAGACACTAGCGGGGGGCCTACTACGCAGTATTTT.

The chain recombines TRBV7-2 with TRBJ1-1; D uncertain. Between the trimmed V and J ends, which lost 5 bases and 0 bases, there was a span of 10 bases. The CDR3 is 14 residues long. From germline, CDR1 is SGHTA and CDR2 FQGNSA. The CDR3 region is CASSPSRLNTEAFF. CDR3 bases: TGTGCCAGCAGCCCCTCCCGTCTGAACACTGAAGCTTTCTTT.

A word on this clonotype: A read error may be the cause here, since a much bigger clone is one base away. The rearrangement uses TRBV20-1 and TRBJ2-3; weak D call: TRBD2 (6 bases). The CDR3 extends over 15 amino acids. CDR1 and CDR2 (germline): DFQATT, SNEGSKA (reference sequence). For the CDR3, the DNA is TGCAGTGCTAGAGTCCTAGCGACAAGCACAGATGCGCAGTATTTT. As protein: CSARVLATSTDAQYF.

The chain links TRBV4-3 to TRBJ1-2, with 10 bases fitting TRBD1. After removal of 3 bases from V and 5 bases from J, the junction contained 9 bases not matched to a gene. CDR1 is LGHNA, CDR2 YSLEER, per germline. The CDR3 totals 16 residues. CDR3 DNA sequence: TGCGCCAGCAGCCAGGAAGACCCGGGACAGGGGTATGGCTACACCTTC. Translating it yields CASSQEDPGQGYGYTF.

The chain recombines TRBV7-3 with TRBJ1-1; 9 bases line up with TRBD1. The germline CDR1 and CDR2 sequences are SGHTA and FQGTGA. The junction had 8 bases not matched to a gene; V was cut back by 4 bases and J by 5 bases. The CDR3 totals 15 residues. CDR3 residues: CASSSGTGLGTEAFF. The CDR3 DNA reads TGTGCCAGCAGCTCTGGGACAGGGTTGGGGACTGAAGCTTTCTTT. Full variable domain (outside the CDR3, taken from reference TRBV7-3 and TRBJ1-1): GAGVSQTPSNKVTEKGKYVELRCDPISGHTALYWYRQSLGQGPEFLIYFQGTGAADDSGLPNDRFFAVRPEGSVSTLKIQRTERGDSAVYLCASSSGTGLGTEAFFGQGTRLTVV.

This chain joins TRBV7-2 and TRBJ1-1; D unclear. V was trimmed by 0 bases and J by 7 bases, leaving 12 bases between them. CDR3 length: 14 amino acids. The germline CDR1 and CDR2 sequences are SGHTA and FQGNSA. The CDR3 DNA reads TGTGCCAGCAGCTTAGCAGGGAGACTACATGAAGCTTTCTTT. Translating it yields CASSLAGRLHEAFF.

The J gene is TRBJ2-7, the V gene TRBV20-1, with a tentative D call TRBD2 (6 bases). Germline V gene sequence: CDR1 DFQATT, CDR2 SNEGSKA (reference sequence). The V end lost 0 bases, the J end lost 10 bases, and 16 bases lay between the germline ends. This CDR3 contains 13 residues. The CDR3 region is CSARDGTAGNQYF. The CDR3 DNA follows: TGCAGTGCTAGAGACGGGACTGCGGGGAACCAGTACTTC.

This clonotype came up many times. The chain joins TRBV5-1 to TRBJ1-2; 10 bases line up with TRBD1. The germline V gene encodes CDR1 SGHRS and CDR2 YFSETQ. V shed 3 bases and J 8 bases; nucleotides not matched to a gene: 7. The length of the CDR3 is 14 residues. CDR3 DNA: TGCGCCAGCAGCTCGACAGGGGGCGAGGGAGGCTACACCTTC. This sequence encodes CASSSTGGEGGYTF.

CDR3 sequence (DNA): TGCAGTGCTAGAGCGGGGACAGGGGCCTCGGCTGAAGCTTTCTTT. It translates to CSARAGTGASAEAFF. The V gene is TRBV20-1, the J gene TRBJ1-1; 10 nucleotides match TRBD1. CDR1 and CDR2 (germline): DFQATT, SNEGSKA (reference sequence). V trimming: 1 base; J trimming: 6 bases; junction bases outside the gene matches: 8. The CDR3 runs 15 residues.